Sequencing of this T cell receptor beta chain was carried out in a study of blood T cell repertoires in COVID-19. Study information: Researchers got acute and convalescent COVID-19 samples from the United States, Italy and Spain. In each case, the material was cDNA or gDNA derived from T cells, B-cell-depleted T cells, or PBMCs.

Authors' data handling: Counts of nucleated cells, estimated from reference gene primer amplification, were obtained. Using immunoSEQ multiplex PCR, the repertoire was profiled, and TCRdb retains in-frame clones only, with some absent. V, J and clone size are taken as reported in that table, and D and trimming were inferred from the DNA itself. The sample records 99,000 or so clones, around 81% being singletons. Trimming left V 2 bases short and J 2 bases short, with 14 bases between. This CDR3 contains 15 residues. CDR1 is SGDLS and CDR2 is YYNGEE in the germline V gene. The chain couples TRBV9 to TRBJ2-7; weak D call: TRBD2 (6 bases). This TCR was recovered from an older man with acute or convalescent COVID-19. Sequenced material: peripheral blood. CDR3 coding DNA: TGTGCCAGCAGCGTGGCCGTCGGGGGTACCTACGAGCAGTACTTC. Translating gives CASSVAVGGTYEQYF.